Below are 24 T cell receptor beta chains sequenced from a single sample in a study of blood T cell repertoires in COVID-19. Method: immunoSEQ multiplex PCR; TCRdb's copy keeps in-frame clones and lacks some. The sample holds around 99,000 clones, more than 70% seen once. Sequencing input: peripheral blood. These TCRs come from a man aged 50 to 60 with active or convalescent COVID-19.

This clone was seen only a few times. The rearrangement joins TRBV27 to TRBJ2-1; TRBD2 is a possible D gene (5 bases). The CDR3 covers 14 residues. CDR1 is MNHEY, CDR2 SMNVEV, per germline (reference sequence). V was cut by 0 bases and J by 5 bases, with 8 bases left in between. DNA for the CDR3: TGTGCCAGCAGTTTATCGGGAGACCACAATGAGCAGTTCTTC. Translated, it gives CASSLSGDHNEQFF.

The chain has TRBV2 and TRBJ2-5, with D tentatively TRBD1 (5 bases). Germline values: CDR1 SNHLY, CDR2 FYNNEI. V was pared by 2 bases and J by 5 bases, with 9 bases between. This CDR3 contains 13 residues. Here the CDR3 DNA reads TGTGCCAGCAGTGAACAGGGCGGTGAGACCCAGTACTTC. Translation gives CASSEQGGETQYF. Full variable domain (rest looked up from reference TRBV2 and TRBJ2-5): EPEVTQTPSHQVTQMGQEVILRCVPISNHLYFYWYRQILGQKVEFLVSFYNNEISEKSEIFDDQFSVERPDGSNFTLKIRSTKLEDSAMYFCASSEQGGETQYFGPGTRLLVL.

This chain links TRBV6-7 with TRBJ2-7; 10 positions agree with TRBD2. TRBV6-7 is reported as an ORF; its role is uncertain. V shed 6 bases and J 4 bases; nucleotides not matched to a gene: 9. The length of the CDR3 is 15 residues. Here the CDR3 DNA reads TGTGCCAGCAGGCCCAGCGGGAGGGTCAGTTACGAGCAGTACTTC. Translated: CASRPSGRVSYEQYF.

This sequence joins TRBV5-1 and TRBJ2-7; D gene uncertain. CDR1 SGHRS and CDR2 YFSETQ come from the germline V gene. V lost 0 bases to trimming and J lost 2 bases, with 12 bases between them. The CDR3 extends over 15 amino acids. CDR3 nucleotide sequence: TGCGCCAGCAGCTTGGGTAGCAGCCTTACCTACGAGCAGTACTTC. Protein sequence: CASSLGSSLTYEQYF.

The V and J genes are TRBV28 and TRBJ2-1, with 8 bases lining up with TRBD2. The CDR3 consists of 16 residues. Trimming removed 5 bases from V and 2 bases from J; junction bases left unmatched: 8. Germline CDR1 and CDR2: MDHEN and SYDVKM. The CDR3 DNA follows: TGTGCCAGCAGTCCCAGTTTAGCGGGACCCTACAATGAGCAGTTCTTC. Residues: CASSPSLAGPYNEQFF.

The CDR3 sequence: CSGSFGVEQYF. The DNA of the CDR3 is TGCAGCGGATCCTTCGGGGTCGAGCAGTACTTC. The chain recombines TRBV29-1 with TRBJ2-7, with a weak D call TRBD2 (5 bases). Trimming shortened V by 7 bases and J by 6 bases, and 13 bases separated the two germline ends. Germline V gene lookup returns CDR1 SQVTM and CDR2 ANQGSEA. The CDR3 runs 11 residues.

J is TRBJ2-7 and V is TRBV5-4, with 8 bases fitting TRBD1. Germline CDR1 is SGHNT and CDR2 is YYREEE (reference sequence). This CDR3 is 12 amino acids long. With 4 bases clipped from V and 7 bases from J, the junction kept 4 bases outside the gene matches. Written as DNA, the CDR3 is TGTGCCAGCAGCCTGACAGGGGTAGAGCAGTACTTC. Its protein is CASSLTGVEQYF.

This chain links TRBV5-1 with TRBJ1-1, with D perhaps TRBD1 (5 bases). The germline V and J ends were trimmed by 0 bases and 4 bases, with 10 bases remaining between them. Looked up from germline, CDR1 is SGHRS and CDR2 is YFSETQ. The CDR3 extends over 14 amino acids. CDR3 sequence: CASSLATGGTEAFF. Written as DNA, the CDR3 is TGCGCCAGCAGCTTGGCCACGGGGGGCACTGAAGCTTTCTTT.

The chain links TRBV14 to TRBJ1-4, with 9 bases identical to TRBD1. V lost 5 bases, J lost 8 bases, and 6 bases stayed unmatched. The CDR3 has 14 residues. Looked up from germline, CDR1 is SGHDN and CDR2 is FVKESK. CDR3 bases: TGTGCCAGCAGCTTACGGACAGGGGAGGAAAAACTGTTTTTT. Its protein is CASSLRTGEEKLFF.

This rearrangement joins TRBV4-1 to TRBJ2-3; TRBD2 matches at 9 bases. CDR1 is MGHRA, CDR2 YSYEKL, per germline. CDR3 length: 16 amino acids. V gave up 4 bases and J gave up 2 bases; unmatched junction bases: 7. The CDR3 is CASSPPSGGNTDTQYF. The DNA for the CDR3 is TGCGCCAGCAGCCCCCCCAGCGGGGGGAACACAGATACGCAGTATTTT.

The chain has TRBV29-1 and TRBJ2-7; 9 bases match TRBD2. The ends lost 4 bases at V and 2 bases at J; junction bases unmatched: 6. The CDR3 extends over 14 amino acids. The germline CDR1 and CDR2 sequences are SQVTM and ANQGSEA. This chain's CDR3 is CSVVEAGGPYEQYF. CDR3 coding DNA: TGCAGCGTTGTAGAAGCGGGAGGTCCCTACGAGCAGTACTTC.

This chain connects TRBV28 to TRBJ2-6; weak D call: TRBD1 (6 bases). CDR3 length: 17 residues. V was shortened by 3 bases and J by 0 bases, with 12 bases between the two germline ends. The germline CDR1 and CDR2 sequences are MDHEN and SYDVKM. Here the CDR3 reads CASSLWGLLSGANVLTF. CDR3 sequence (DNA): TGTGCCAGCAGTTTGTGGGGGCTCCTCTCTGGGGCCAACGTCCTGACTTTC.

This rearrangement joins TRBV24-1 to TRBJ2-7; a weak D match, TRBD1 (6 bases). V gave up 3 bases and J gave up 3 bases, with 11 bases separating them. This CDR3 region has 14 residues. CDR1 and CDR2 (germline): KGHDR, SFDVKD. The chain's CDR3 is CATSDPQGHYEQYF. CDR3 bases: TGTGCCACCAGTGATCCCCAGGGGCACTACGAGCAGTACTTC.

This clone appeared a single time. The V gene is TRBV4-3, the J gene TRBJ1-2; 10 bases align to TRBD1. The trim removed 6 bases at V and 8 bases at J, leaving 12 bases unmatched. The length of the CDR3 is 15 residues. Looked up from germline, CDR1 is LGHNA and CDR2 is YSLEER. Here the CDR3 DNA reads TGCGCCAGCAGAGACCACGGGACAGGGGCCGGCGGCTACACCTTC. It codes for CASRDHGTGAGGYTF.

The rearrangement uses TRBV15 and TRBJ2-7; weak D call: TRBD1 (6 bases). Per the germline V gene, CDR1 is LNHNV and CDR2 is YYDKDF (reference sequence). The V end lost 3 bases, the J end lost 2 bases, and 17 bases lay between the germline ends. The CDR3 spans 16 residues. The CDR3 here is CATSSPFRDNPYEQYF. The CDR3 DNA sequence: TGTGCCACCAGCAGCCCATTTCGGGACAATCCCTACGAGCAGTACTTC.

The chain carries TRBV6-5 and TRBJ1-4, with D possibly matching TRBD1 (6 bases). The germline CDR1 and CDR2 sequences are MNHEY and SVGAGI. The length of the CDR3 is 15 residues. Trimming stripped 4 bases from V and 5 bases from J, with 14 bases between. The chain's CDR3 is CASSSAGTYNEKLFF. The CDR3 DNA sequence: TGTGCCAGCAGTTCAGCCGGGACATACAATGAAAAACTGTTTTTT.

This sequence joins TRBV9 and TRBJ2-6; possible D gene TRBD1, 6 bases. Germline values: CDR1 SGDLS, CDR2 YYNGEE. The CDR3 spans 19 residues. With 4 bases removed from V and 0 bases from J, the gap between germline ends came to 20 bases. The CDR3 sequence: CASSPTGQGSFSGANVLTF. The CDR3 DNA reads TGTGCCAGCAGCCCTACCGGGCAGGGGAGTTTCTCTGGGGCCAACGTCCTGACTTTC. The full variable domain, its missing parts supplied by reference TRBV9 and TRBJ2-6, is DSGVTQTPKHLITATGQRVTLRCSPRSGDLSVYWYQQSLDQGLQFLIQYYNGEERAKGNILERFSAQQFPDLHSELNLSSLELGDSALYFCASSPTGQGSFSGANVLTFGAGSRLTVL.

This clone has a handful of counts. The chain links TRBV11-2 to TRBJ2-7, with D perhaps TRBD2 (5 bases). There are 15 residues in the CDR3. The germline V and J ends were trimmed by 1 base and 3 bases, with 13 bases remaining between them. Germline V gene sequence: CDR1 SGHAT, CDR2 FQNNGV. DNA of the CDR3: TGTGCCAGCAGCTTAGGGTTTGAGGGATACTACGAGCAGTACTTC. Translating gives CASSLGFEGYYEQYF.

This rearrangement joins TRBV24-1 to TRBJ1-1; the match to TRBD1 covers 7 bases. The CDR3 totals 15 residues. Germline CDR1 and CDR2: KGHDR and SFDVKD. V was clipped by 4 bases and J by 0 bases; unmatched bases: 4. CDR3 DNA sequence: TGTGCCACCAGTGACGGACAGGATATGAACACTGAAGCTTTCTTT. This translates into CATSDGQDMNTEAFF.

The chain combines TRBV7-6 with TRBJ2-1; TRBD2 might be the D (6 bases). CDR3 size: 19 residues. V was shortened by 4 bases and J by 2 bases, with 24 bases between the two germline ends. Germline V gene lookup returns CDR1 SGHVS and CDR2 FNYEAQ. The CDR3 DNA reads TGTGCCAGCAGCTGGGCCCGGGACTCGTCAGAGTCCCCCTACAATGAGCAGTTCTTC. Translation gives CASSWARDSSESPYNEQFF.

The rearrangement joins TRBV5-1 to TRBJ2-1; a possible D gene is TRBD2 (6 bases). V gave up 0 bases and J gave up 1 base, with 14 bases separating them. This CDR3 region has 17 residues. CDR1 is SGHRS, CDR2 YFSETQ, per germline. The CDR3 DNA sequence: TGCGCCAGCAGCTTGGACTCCGGACTACGTTCCTACAATGAGCAGTTCTTC. Its translation is CASSLDSGLRSYNEQFF.

The genes are TRBV7-2 and TRBJ2-7, with TRBD1 identical over 11 bases. This CDR3 has 16 amino acids. The junction had 10 bases not matched to a gene; V was cut back by 2 bases and J by 7 bases. Per the germline V gene, CDR1 is SGHTA and CDR2 is FQGNSA. CDR3 sequence (DNA): TGTGCCAGCAGCTTAAGAGTCGGGACAGGGGGTGAGGAGCAGTACTTC. Encoded protein: CASSLRVGTGGEEQYF.

The rearrangement joins TRBV2 to TRBJ1-1; 7 nucleotides match TRBD1. The CDR3 is 14 residues long. CDR1 is SNHLY, CDR2 FYNNEI, per germline. The ends lost 11 bases at V and 0 bases at J; junction bases unmatched: 9. CDR3 sequence: CARTRTGMNTEAFF. Here the CDR3 DNA reads TGTGCCCGAACCCGGACAGGCATGAACACTGAAGCTTTCTTT.

The chain has TRBV6-6 and TRBJ2-7, with 9 nucleotides matching TRBD1. The length of the CDR3 is 16 residues. With V trimmed by 4 bases and J by 0 bases, 7 bases remained unmatched. Germline values: CDR1 MNHNY, CDR2 SVGAGI (reference sequence). CDR3 sequence reads: CASSWRDRDPSYEQYF. In nucleotides, the CDR3 is TGTGCCAGCAGTTGGCGGGACAGGGACCCCTCCTACGAGCAGTACTTC.